These T cell receptor beta chains were read from a single sample in a study of blood T cells in healthy people across ages. MiXCR, applied by TCRdb to the 5' RACE reads, yields one record per CDR3 protein. This table has about 1.8 million distinct CDR3 sequences, around half appearing once. Sequencing input: blood. The receptors stem from a woman aged 35 to 49 in good health. The CDR3 runs from the conserved cysteine through the conserved F or W. D genes are given only for firm matches. For some rows the clone size is stated as once, few or many, or as a class when expanded; others skip it.

size	J	V	D	DNA	CDR3
once	TRBJ2-1	TRBV24-1	.	TGTGCCACCAGTGGCACGGACTACAATGAGCAGTTCTTC	CATSGTDYNEQFF
.	TRBJ2-5	TRBV20-1	TRBD1	TGCAGTGCTAGTAGTGGGACAGCCGCAATACAGACCCAGTACTTC	CSASSGTAAIQTQYF
.	TRBJ1-1	TRBV12-3/TRBV12-4	.	TGTGCCAGCAAGCTCCAGACAGGCATGAACACTGAAGCTTTCTTT	CASKLQTGMNTEAFF
few	TRBJ1-6	TRBV7-9	TRBD1	TGTGCCAGCAAGCAACAGGGGTTCGTAGGTTCACCCCTCCACTTT	CASKQQGFVGSPLHF
.	TRBJ2-7	TRBV27	.	TGTGCCAGCAGTTTATTGGGCCTTCAGGCCTACGAGCAGTACTTC	CASSLLGLQAYEQYF
few	TRBJ2-7	TRBV7-9	TRBD2	TGTGCCAGCAGCCCACTCAGCGGGGGGGGATACGAGCAGTACTTC	CASSPLSGGGYEQYF
.	TRBJ2-1	TRBV5-1	TRBD2	TGCGCCAGCAGCTCTGGACTAGATGACAATGAGCAGTTCTTC	CASSSGLDDNEQFF
.	TRBJ2-3	TRBV2	.	TGTGCCAGCAGTGTTGGGCTCCCAGATACGCAGTATTTT	CASSVGLPDTQYF
few	TRBJ2-1	TRBV7-2	TRBD2	TGTGCCAGCAGCTTGCCGCCCGGGGGGATCGATGAGCAGTTCTTC	CASSLPPGGIDEQFF
.	TRBJ1-2	TRBV4-3	.	TGCGCCAGCAGCCAAGATACCCGGGGATGGTATGGCTACACCTTC	CASSQDTRGWYGYTF
.	TRBJ2-1	TRBV4-1	.	TGCGCCAGCAGCCAAGGTCCCGGAGAGAACAATGAGCAGTTCTTC	CASSQGPGENNEQFF
.	TRBJ2-7	TRBV5-5	TRBD1	TGTGCCAGCAGCATAGAGACAGGGTTCTACGAGCAGTACTTC	CASSIETGFYEQYF
.	TRBJ2-7	TRBV18	TRBD2	TGTGCCAGCTCACCAGAACTCCAGCGGGGCTACGAGCAGTACTTC	CASSPELQRGYEQYF
.	TRBJ2-1	TRBV7-3	.	TGTGCCAGCAGCCCGGACACTTTTACCTACAATGAGCAGTTCTTC	CASSPDTFTYNEQFF
.	TRBJ2-7	TRBV5-6	TRBD1	TGTGCCAGCAGCGAAACTCCGGGGACAGGGTGGAAGAAGTACTTC	CASSETPGTGWKKYF
few	TRBJ1-1	TRBV12-3/TRBV12-4	.	TGTGCCAGCAGTCCGGCCGGGGGTGGTACTGAAGCTTTCTTT	CASSPAGGGTEAFF
few	TRBJ1-2	TRBV20-1	.	TGCAGTGCTTCCTACCCTGAGAGGAGCACCTTC	CSASYPERSTF
.	TRBJ2-1	TRBV29-1	TRBD1	TGCAGCGGCCTACAGGGGAGTGGTAATGAGCAGTTCTTC	CSGLQGSGNEQFF
.	TRBJ2-1	TRBV29-1	.	TGCAGCGTTGAATGGTATGAAAGCATCGAGCAGTTCTTC	CSVEWYESIEQFF
few	TRBJ2-5	TRBV6-5	.	TGTGCCAGCAGTTACAATAGCGGACGAGAACCCCAGTACTTC	CASSYNSGREPQYF
.	TRBJ2-3	TRBV18	.	TGTGCCAGCTCACCACAGAGACAGGCAGATACGCAGTATTTT	CASSPQRQADTQYF
.	TRBJ2-7	TRBV2	.	TGTGCCAGCACGTGGGGGGCTCGACAAGAGGCCCAGTACTTC	CASTWGARQEAQYF
few	TRBJ2-1	TRBV2	TRBD1	TGTGCCAGCAGTTCCGGGACAGCCACCAACAATGAGCAGTTCTTC	CASSSGTATNNEQFF
.	TRBJ2-1	TRBV27	TRBD2	TGTGCCAGCAGTTCAACCGCGGGGGGGCTAACCTCCTACAATGAGCAGTTCTTC	CASSSTAGGLTSYNEQFF
.	TRBJ2-7	TRBV6-6	.	TGTGCCAGCAGTTTCTCGCGGGACAGTACCTACGAGCAGTACTTC	CASSFSRDSTYEQYF
.	TRBJ2-7	TRBV5-1	.	TGCGCCAGCAGCTCATTCACCTACGAGCAGTACTTC	CASSSFTYEQYF
few	TRBJ2-7	TRBV6-2/TRBV6-3	.	TGTGCCACGCAACGTGACGGGATATCCTACGAGCAGTACTTC	CATQRDGISYEQYF
.	TRBJ2-7	TRBV20-1	TRBD2	TGCAGTGCTAGGACCCCGGGTAGCGGGGTCTCCTACGAGCAGTACTTC	CSARTPGSGVSYEQYF
.	TRBJ2-3	TRBV10-3	.	TGTGCCATCCGATTTGAACCTAGCACAGATACGCAGTATTTT	CAIRFEPSTDTQYF
.	TRBJ2-5	TRBV12-3/TRBV12-4	TRBD2	TGTGCCAGCAGTTTGACTAGCGGGGTAGTACCCCAAGAGACCCAGTACTTC	CASSLTSGVVPQETQYF
.	TRBJ1-2	TRBV29-1	.	TGCAGCGTTGGCGGACAGAACTATGGCTACACCTTC	CSVGGQNYGYTF
.	TRBJ2-5	TRBV20-1	TRBD2	TGCAGTGCTAGAGATTTCCTCCGACTAGCGGGGGGCCAAGAGACCCAGTACTTC	CSARDFLRLAGGQETQYF
.	TRBJ2-5	TRBV7-2	.	TGTGCCAGCAGCTTATCTCGACAGTCAGGTGTAAGGAATGAGCAGTACTTC	CASSLSRQSGVRNEQYF
.	TRBJ2-7	TRBV5-1	.	TGCGCCAGCCGCAACCGACCAGGGGCCCCAAGGGACGAGCAGTACTTC	CASRNRPGAPRDEQYF
.	TRBJ1-4	TRBV28	.	TGTGCCAGCAGTTTACGATTTAGGGGCCGTGTGGAAAAACTGTTTTTT	CASSLRFRGRVEKLFF
.	TRBJ2-3	TRBV24-1	.	TGTGCCACCAGTGATTTGGTGGCAGGGACAGATACGCAGTATTTT	CATSDLVAGTDTQYF
few	TRBJ1-2	TRBV6-5	TRBD1	TGTGCCAGCAGTACGACTTGGACAGGGGTCGACGGCTACACCTTC	CASSTTWTGVDGYTF
.	TRBJ2-3	TRBV7-9	.	TGTGCCAGCAGCTTGTGGCTGGGCGGTGGAGATACGCAGTATTTT	CASSLWLGGGDTQYF
few	TRBJ1-2	TRBV9	.	TGTGCCAGCACAGGGAGATATGGCTACACCTTC	CASTGRYGYTF
.	TRBJ1-5	TRBV6-5	.	TGTGCCAGCAACTCCACCCGGAAAAGGGGCAATCAGCCCCAGCATTTT	CASNSTRKRGNQPQHF
few	TRBJ2-3	TRBV20-1	TRBD2	TGCAGTGCTAGGAGGCTAGCGGGGGGGCCGGGTACGCAGTATTTT	CSARRLAGGPGTQYF
few	TRBJ2-1	TRBV5-6	.	TGTGCCAGCAGCTTGGTGGAGGAGCCCGAGCAGTTCTTC	CASSLVEEPEQFF